The 13 T cell receptor beta chains below all came from one sample that was sequenced in a study of T cell clonotyping in hematopoietic cell transplantation. Assay: immunoSEQ multiplex PCR; the TCRdb copy retains only in-frame clones and omits some. Here the sample spans 9,000 to 9,500 clones, about 90% being singletons. The sequences come from PBMCs, collected 180 days after allogeneic stem cell transplant. The origin of the receptors is a human patient who had an allogeneic stem cell transplant, so the T cells may come from the graft donor. The donor label of this sample is uncertain. Some clones in this sample may be carry-over from other donors' samples.

The CDR3 reads CASSATASYEQYF. As DNA, the CDR3 is TGTGCCAGCAGCGCCACAGCCTCCTACGAGCAGTACTTC. The rearrangement links TRBV7-9 to TRBJ2-7; D not resolved. The CDR3 contains 13 residues. V lost 5 bases and J 0 bases, leaving 8 bases between the germline ends. Germline CDR1 and CDR2: SEHNR and FQNEAQ (reference sequence).

A few counts support this clone. The chain couples TRBV4-2 to TRBJ1-1; D is uncertain. The CDR3 covers 12 residues. Germline V CDR1 and CDR2: LGHNA, YNFKEQ. Deletions cut 4 bases from V and 1 base from J, with 4 bases between. Here the CDR3 reads CASSLRNTEAFF. The CDR3 DNA follows: TGTGCCAGCAGCCTCCGGAACACTGAAGCTTTCTTT.

This chain links TRBV7-2 with TRBJ1-6; D gene ambiguous. CDR3 length equals 14 residues. Trimming shortened V by 4 bases and J by 3 bases, and 7 bases separated the two germline ends. Germline lookup yields CDR1 SGHTA and CDR2 FQGNSA. This CDR3 reads CASSSTIYNSPLHF. In DNA, the CDR3 is TGTGCCAGCAGCTCCACGATCTATAATTCACCCCTCCACTTT.

The rearrangement joins TRBV5-1 to TRBJ1-1; D possibly corresponds to TRBD1 (5 bases). Germline loops: CDR1 SGHRS, CDR2 YFSETQ. The CDR3 extends over 14 amino acids. V lost 4 bases, J lost 0 bases, and 10 bases lay in between. The CDR3, as DNA: TGCGCCAGCAGCGGTCAGACAGTGAACACTGAAGCTTTCTTT. Amino acids: CASSGQTVNTEAFF.

The J gene is TRBJ2-5, the V gene TRBV10-1; D call uncertain. The length of the CDR3 is 14 residues. Trimming cost V 4 bases and J 2 bases, with 11 bases left between them. Germline V gives CDR1 WNHNN, CDR2 SYGVQD (reference sequence). Here the CDR3 DNA reads TGCGCCAGCAGTGCCGAGACGGTACAAGAGACCCAGTACTTC. The encoded protein is CASSAETVQETQYF.

The chain has TRBV19 and TRBJ1-1; no firm D call. Germline CDR1 is LNHDA and CDR2 is SQIVND (reference sequence). This CDR3 spans 15 amino acids. V dropped 4 bases and J dropped 5 bases, with 17 bases sitting between them. CDR3 amino acids: CASSSLRAQITEAFF. CDR3 DNA sequence: TGTGCCAGTAGTAGCCTTCGAGCCCAGATTACTGAAGCTTTCTTT.

The CDR3 DNA is TGTGCCAGTAGTAGCGGGTCCCGGGGGACAGATACGCAGTATTTT. This gives the protein CASSSGSRGTDTQYF. This chain links TRBV19 with TRBJ2-3, with a weak D call TRBD2 (6 bases). Trimming pared 4 bases from V and 3 bases from J, leaving 14 bases between. Germline V gene data show CDR1 as LNHDA and CDR2 as SQIVND (reference sequence). The length of the CDR3 is 15 residues.

The chain uses TRBV18 and TRBJ1-1, with unresolved D. Germline V gene data show CDR1 as KGHSH and CDR2 as LQKENI. V was trimmed by 2 bases and J by 1 base, leaving 5 bases between them. The CDR3 loop spans 13 amino acids. The DNA for the CDR3 is TGTGCCAGCTCACCAGCCTGGAACACTGAAGCTTTCTTT. This encodes CASSPAWNTEAFF.

V is TRBV4-1 and J is TRBJ1-5; the D is unclear. CDR3 size: 14 residues. With 4 bases removed from V and 1 base from J, the gap between germline ends came to 8 bases. The germline gives CDR1 MGHRA, CDR2 YSYEKL. CDR3 region: CASSPYASNQPQHF. CDR3 in DNA: TGCGCCAGCAGCCCGTACGCGAGCAATCAGCCCCAGCATTTT.

The chain combines TRBV25-1 with TRBJ2-1; tentatively, D is TRBD1 (6 bases). Germline CDR1 is MGHDK and CDR2 is SYGVNS. The CDR3 runs 15 residues. The V end lost 5 bases, the J end lost 7 bases, and 18 bases lay between the germline ends. The CDR3 DNA reads as TGTGCCAGCAGTCTCTCAGGGGTTCTGTGGAATGAGCAGTTCTTC. Residues: CASSLSGVLWNEQFF.

The genes are TRBV6-1 and TRBJ2-7; 8 nucleotides match TRBD1. The germline gives CDR1 MNHNS, CDR2 SASEGT. This CDR3 is 12 amino acids long. The CDR3 sequence: CVAAGGEYEQYF. For the CDR3, the DNA is TGTGTGGCGGCAGGGGGCGAATACGAGCAGTACTTC.

The chain combines TRBV7-9 with TRBJ2-3; D perhaps matches TRBD2 (6 bases). Germline V gene data show CDR1 as SEHNR and CDR2 as FQNEAQ (reference sequence). This CDR3 has 17 residues. Trimming removed 5 bases from V and 2 bases from J, with 20 bases in between. Here the CDR3 reads CASSPKRRTTYTDTQYF. In DNA, the CDR3 is TGTGCCAGCAGCCCTAAGCGCCGGACTACCTACACAGATACGCAGTATTTT.

The gene calls are TRBV28 and TRBJ2-7; 11 bases agree with TRBD1. The CDR3 loop spans 14 amino acids. With 6 bases clipped from V and 3 bases from J, the junction kept 4 bases outside the gene matches. Germline loops: CDR1 MDHEN, CDR2 SYDVKM. CDR3 region: CASRYGTGGYEQYF. The CDR3 nucleotides are TGTGCCAGCAGGTACGGGACAGGGGGCTACGAGCAGTACTTC.